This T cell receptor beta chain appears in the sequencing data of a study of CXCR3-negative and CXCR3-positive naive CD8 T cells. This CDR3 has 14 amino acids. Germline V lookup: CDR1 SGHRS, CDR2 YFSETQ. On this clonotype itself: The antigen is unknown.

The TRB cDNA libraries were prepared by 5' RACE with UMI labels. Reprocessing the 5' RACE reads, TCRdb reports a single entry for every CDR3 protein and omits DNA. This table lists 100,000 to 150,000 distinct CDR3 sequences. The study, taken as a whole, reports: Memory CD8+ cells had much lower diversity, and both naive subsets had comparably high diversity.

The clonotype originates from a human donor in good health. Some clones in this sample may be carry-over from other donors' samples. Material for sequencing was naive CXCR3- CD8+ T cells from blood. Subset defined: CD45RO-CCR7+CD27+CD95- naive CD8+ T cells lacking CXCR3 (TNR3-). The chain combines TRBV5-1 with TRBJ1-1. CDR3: CASSLEGLNTEAFF. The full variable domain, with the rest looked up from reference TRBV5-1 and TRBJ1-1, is KAGVTQTPRYLIKTRGQQVTLSCSPISGHRSVSWYQQTPGQGLQFLFEYFSETQRNKGNFPGRFSGRQFSNSRSEMNVSTLELGDSALYLCASSLEGLNTEAFFGQGTRLTVV.